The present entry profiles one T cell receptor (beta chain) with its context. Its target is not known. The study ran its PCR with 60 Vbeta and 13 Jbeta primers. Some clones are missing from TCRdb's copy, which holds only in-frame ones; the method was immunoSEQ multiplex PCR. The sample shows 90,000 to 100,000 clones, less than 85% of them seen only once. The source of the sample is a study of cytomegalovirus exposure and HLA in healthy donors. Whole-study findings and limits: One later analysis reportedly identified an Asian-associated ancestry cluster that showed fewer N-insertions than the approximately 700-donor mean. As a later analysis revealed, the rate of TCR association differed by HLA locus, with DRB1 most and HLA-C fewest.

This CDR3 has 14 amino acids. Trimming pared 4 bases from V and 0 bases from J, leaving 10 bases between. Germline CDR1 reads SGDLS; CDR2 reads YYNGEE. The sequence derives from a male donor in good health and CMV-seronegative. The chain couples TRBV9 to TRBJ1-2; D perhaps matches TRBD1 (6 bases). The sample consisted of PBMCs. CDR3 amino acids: CASSPDSANYGYTF. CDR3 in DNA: TGTGCCAGCAGCCCGGACAGTGCTAACTATGGCTACACCTTC.